A selection of T cell receptor beta chains follows, all from one sample in a study of blood T cell repertoires in COVID-19. TCRdb's copy holds only in-frame clones and misses some; the assay was immunoSEQ multiplex PCR. The data show over 75,000 clones, 79% seen once. The sequenced sample consisted of peripheral blood. These receptors were obtained from an older man with acute or convalescent COVID-19. CDR3s include the opening cysteine and the closing phenylalanine or tryptophan. A D gene is named only where the DNA matches it firmly. The listing skips clone size in some rows; elsewhere it reads once, few, many or a size class.

v_gene	j_gene	d_gene	abundance	CDR3nt	CDR3aa
TRBV7-2	TRBJ1-4	.	.	TGTGCCAGCAGCTTAGAGGCCGGGAATGAAAAACTGTTTTTT	CASSLEAGNEKLFF
TRBV3-1/TRBV3-2	TRBJ2-2	.	.	TGTGCCAGCAGCATGAGACTAGTTAACGCCGGGGAGCTGTTTTTT	CASSMRLVNAGELFF
TRBV7-2	TRBJ1-4	.	few	TGTGCCAGCAGCCAAGGGGGAGGGGGAACGACTAATGAAAAACTGTTTTTT	CASSQGGGGTTNEKLFF
TRBV6-1	TRBJ1-5	.	.	TGTGCCAGCAGTGAAGCTGGGGGGAGGCAGCCCCAGCATTTT	CASSEAGGRQPQHF
TRBV10-2	TRBJ2-7	.	.	TGCGCCAGCAGCCAAAACTCCTACGAGCAGTACTTC	CASSQNSYEQYF
TRBV5-4	TRBJ2-1	.	.	TGTGCCAGCAGCCTCGACGGGGACTCCTACAATGAGCAGTTCTTC	CASSLDGDSYNEQFF
TRBV4-1	TRBJ2-7	.	few	TGCGCCAGCAGCCAACGCACGTTTTCCGGGGGTCGGTCCTACGAGCAGTACTTC	CASSQRTFSGGRSYEQYF
TRBV4-2	TRBJ2-7	TRBD1	.	TGTGCCAGCAGCCTTAGCACAGGGGGAGAAAGCTACGAGCAGTACTTC	CASSLSTGGESYEQYF
TRBV5-6	TRBJ2-3	.	.	TGTGCCAGCAGACACAGGAGTGGACTACTGAATACGCAGTATTTT	CASRHRSGLLNTQYF
TRBV19	TRBJ2-2	.	.	TGTGCCAGTAGTATAACAGGGCGCACCGGGGAGCTGTTTTTT	CASSITGRTGELFF
TRBV5-6	TRBJ1-2	TRBD1	.	TGTGCCAGCAGCTTGGGACAGGGAACGGGTGGCTACACCTTC	CASSLGQGTGGYTF
TRBV9	TRBJ2-5	.	.	TGTGCCAGCAGCGCCCTCGGACATCAAGAGACCCAGTACTTC	CASSALGHQETQYF
TRBV10-2	TRBJ1-2	TRBD1	.	TGCGCCAGCAGTTTAAACAGGGGGCAAGACTATGGCTACACCTTC	CASSLNRGQDYGYTF
TRBV6-5	TRBJ2-5	.	few	TGTGCCAGCAGTCTATCGGGCATCGGGAGAGAGACCCAGTACTTC	CASSLSGIGRETQYF
TRBV5-1	TRBJ2-2	.	.	TGCGCCAGCAGCTTGGCCGGCAGGGACACCGGGGAGCTGTTTTTT	CASSLAGRDTGELFF
TRBV4-1	TRBJ2-7	TRBD1	few	TGCGCCAGCAGCCAGGTTTGGGACAGGGGTTCCTACGAGCAGTACTTC	CASSQVWDRGSYEQYF
TRBV6-5	TRBJ2-7	TRBD2	once	TGTGCCAGCAGCACCACTAGCGGGGGGGGCTACGAGCAGTACTTC	CASSTTSGGGYEQYF
TRBV5-8	TRBJ2-6	TRBD1	.	TGTGCCAGCACGGGACAGGCAAGCTCTGGGGCCAACGTCCTGACTTTC	CASTGQASSGANVLTF
TRBV5-1	TRBJ2-1	.	.	TGCGCCAGCAGCCCCCTGGGGGGGGCTTATGAGCAGTTCTTC	CASSPLGGAYEQFF
TRBV5-1	TRBJ1-1	TRBD1	few	TGCGCCAGCAGCGAGACAGGGGACCTTGAAGCTTTCTTT	CASSETGDLEAFF